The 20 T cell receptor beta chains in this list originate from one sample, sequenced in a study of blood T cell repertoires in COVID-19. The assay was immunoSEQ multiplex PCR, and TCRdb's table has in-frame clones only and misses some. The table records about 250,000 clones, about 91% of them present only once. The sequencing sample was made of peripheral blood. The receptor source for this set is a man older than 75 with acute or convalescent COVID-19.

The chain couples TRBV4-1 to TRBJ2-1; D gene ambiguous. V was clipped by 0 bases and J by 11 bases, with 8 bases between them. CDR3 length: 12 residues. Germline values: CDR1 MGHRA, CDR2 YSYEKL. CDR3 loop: CASSQDHLKQFF. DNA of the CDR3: TGCGCCAGCAGCCAAGATCACTTGAAGCAGTTCTTC.

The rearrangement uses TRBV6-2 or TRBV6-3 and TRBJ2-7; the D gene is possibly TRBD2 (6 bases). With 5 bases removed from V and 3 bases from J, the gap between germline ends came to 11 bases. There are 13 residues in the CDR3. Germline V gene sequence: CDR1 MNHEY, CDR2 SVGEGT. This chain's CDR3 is CASSRRGNYEQYF. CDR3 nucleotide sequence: TGTGCCAGCAGTCGCCGGGGGAACTACGAGCAGTACTTC.

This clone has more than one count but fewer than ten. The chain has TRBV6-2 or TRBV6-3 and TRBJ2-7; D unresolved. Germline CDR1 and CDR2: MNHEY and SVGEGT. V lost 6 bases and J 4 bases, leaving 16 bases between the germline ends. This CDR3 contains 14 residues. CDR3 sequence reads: CASSLQEDRYEQYF. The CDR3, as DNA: TGTGCCAGCAGCCTCCAAGAGGATAGATACGAGCAGTACTTC.

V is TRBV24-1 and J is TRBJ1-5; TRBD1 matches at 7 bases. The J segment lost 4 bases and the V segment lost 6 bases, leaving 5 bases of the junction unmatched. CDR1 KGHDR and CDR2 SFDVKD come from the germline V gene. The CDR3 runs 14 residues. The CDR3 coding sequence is TGTGCCACCAGTAGGACAGGATCAAATCAGCCCCAGCATTTT. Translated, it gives CATSRTGSNQPQHF.

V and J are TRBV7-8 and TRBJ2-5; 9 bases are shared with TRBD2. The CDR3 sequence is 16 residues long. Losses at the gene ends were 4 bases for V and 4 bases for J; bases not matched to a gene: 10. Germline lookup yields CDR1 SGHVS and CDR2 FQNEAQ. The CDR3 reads CASSSGAGGRAETQYF. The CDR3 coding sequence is TGTGCCAGCAGCTCCGGAGCGGGGGGTCGGGCAGAGACCCAGTACTTC.

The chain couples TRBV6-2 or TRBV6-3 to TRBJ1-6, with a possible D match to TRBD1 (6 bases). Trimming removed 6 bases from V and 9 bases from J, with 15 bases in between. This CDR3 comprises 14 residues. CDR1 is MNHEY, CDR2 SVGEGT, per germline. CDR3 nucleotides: TGTGCCAGCAGCTTAAGACAGGCGGGTTCACCCCTCCACTTT. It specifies CASSLRQAGSPLHF.

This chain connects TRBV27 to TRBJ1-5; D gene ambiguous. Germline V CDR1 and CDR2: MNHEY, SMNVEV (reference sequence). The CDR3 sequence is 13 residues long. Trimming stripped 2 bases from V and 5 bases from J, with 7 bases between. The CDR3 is CASSLGVYQPQHF. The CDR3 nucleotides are TGTGCCAGCAGTTTAGGAGTCTATCAGCCCCAGCATTTT.

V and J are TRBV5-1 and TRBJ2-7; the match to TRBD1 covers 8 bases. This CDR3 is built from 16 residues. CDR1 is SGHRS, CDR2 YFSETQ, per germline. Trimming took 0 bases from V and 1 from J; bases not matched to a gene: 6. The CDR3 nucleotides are TGCGCCAGCAGCTTGGTACAGGGGGAACTATCCTACGAGCAGTACTTC. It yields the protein CASSLVQGELSYEQYF.

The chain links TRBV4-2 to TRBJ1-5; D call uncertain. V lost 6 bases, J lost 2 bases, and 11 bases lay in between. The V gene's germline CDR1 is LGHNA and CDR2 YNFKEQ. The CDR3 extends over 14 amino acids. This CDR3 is CASSFIGGNQPQHF. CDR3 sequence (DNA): TGTGCCAGCAGTTTCATCGGGGGCAATCAGCCCCAGCATTTT.

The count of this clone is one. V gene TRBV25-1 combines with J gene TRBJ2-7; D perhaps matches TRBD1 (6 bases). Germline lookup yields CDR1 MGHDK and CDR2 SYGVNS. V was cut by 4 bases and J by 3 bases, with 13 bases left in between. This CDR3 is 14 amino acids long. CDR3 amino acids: CASSALPRGYEQYF. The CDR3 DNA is TGTGCCAGCAGTGCCCTTCCCAGGGGCTACGAGCAGTACTTC.

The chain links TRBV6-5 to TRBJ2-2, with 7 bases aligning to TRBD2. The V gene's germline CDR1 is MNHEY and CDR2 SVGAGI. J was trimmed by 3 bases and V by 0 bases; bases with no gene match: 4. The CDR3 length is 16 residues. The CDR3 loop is CASSYSGGVYTGELFF. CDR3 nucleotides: TGTGCCAGCAGTTACTCGGGGGGGGTGTACACCGGGGAGCTGTTTTTT.

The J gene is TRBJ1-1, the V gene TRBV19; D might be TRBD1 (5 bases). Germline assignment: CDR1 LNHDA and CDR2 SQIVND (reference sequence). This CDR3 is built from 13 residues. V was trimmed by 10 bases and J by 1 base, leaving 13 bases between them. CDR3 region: CATTDTPNTEAFF. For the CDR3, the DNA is TGTGCCACCACGGACACCCCGAACACTGAAGCTTTCTTT.

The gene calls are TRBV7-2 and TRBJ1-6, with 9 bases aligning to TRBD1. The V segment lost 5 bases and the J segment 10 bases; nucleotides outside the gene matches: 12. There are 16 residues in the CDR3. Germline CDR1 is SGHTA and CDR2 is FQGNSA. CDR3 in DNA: TGTGCCAGCAGCCCCGGGACAGGGAGGTTTTACTCACCCCTCCACTTT. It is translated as CASSPGTGRFYSPLHF.

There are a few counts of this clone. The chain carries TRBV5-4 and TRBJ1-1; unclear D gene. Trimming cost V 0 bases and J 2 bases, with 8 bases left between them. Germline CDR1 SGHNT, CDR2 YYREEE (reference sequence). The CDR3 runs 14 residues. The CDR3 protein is CASSLAGENTEAFF. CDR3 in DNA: TGTGCCAGCAGCTTGGCGGGAGAAAACACTGAAGCTTTCTTT.

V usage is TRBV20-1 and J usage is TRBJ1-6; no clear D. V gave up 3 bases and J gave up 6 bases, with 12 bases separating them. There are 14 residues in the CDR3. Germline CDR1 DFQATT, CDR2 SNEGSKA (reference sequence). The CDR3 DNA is TGCAGTGCTAGTCCGCCTCTATCTAATTCACCCCTCCACTTT. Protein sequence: CSASPPLSNSPLHF.

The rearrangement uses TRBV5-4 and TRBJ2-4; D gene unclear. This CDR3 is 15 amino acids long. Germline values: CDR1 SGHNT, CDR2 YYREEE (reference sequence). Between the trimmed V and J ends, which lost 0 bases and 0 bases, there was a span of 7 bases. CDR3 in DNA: TGTGCCAGCAGCTTGGATTCAGAAGCCAAAAACATTCAGTACTTC. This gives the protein CASSLDSEAKNIQYF.

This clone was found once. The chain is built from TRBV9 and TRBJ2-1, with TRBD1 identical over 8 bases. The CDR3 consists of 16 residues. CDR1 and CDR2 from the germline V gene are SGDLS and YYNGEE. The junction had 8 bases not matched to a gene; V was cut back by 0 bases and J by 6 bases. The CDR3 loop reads CASSVAGQGLVNEQFF. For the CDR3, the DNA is TGTGCCAGCAGCGTAGCCGGACAGGGTCTGGTCAATGAGCAGTTCTTC.

The CDR3 region is CASSPLEGGSEAFF. For the CDR3, the DNA is TGTGCCAGCTCACCCCTCGAAGGGGGCTCTGAAGCTTTCTTT. V usage is TRBV18 and J usage is TRBJ1-1; the match to TRBD1 covers 7 bases. CDR1 and CDR2 from the germline V gene are KGHSH and LQKENI. This CDR3 has 14 amino acids. Unmatched junction bases numbered 7, after V lost 3 bases and J lost 6 bases.

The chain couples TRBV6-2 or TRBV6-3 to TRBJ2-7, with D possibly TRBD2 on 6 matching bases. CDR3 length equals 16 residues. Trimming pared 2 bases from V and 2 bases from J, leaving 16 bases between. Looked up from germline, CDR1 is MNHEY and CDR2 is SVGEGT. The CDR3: CASSYATGTGPYEQYF. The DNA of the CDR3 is TGTGCCAGCAGTTACGCTACCGGGACTGGGCCCTACGAGCAGTACTTC.

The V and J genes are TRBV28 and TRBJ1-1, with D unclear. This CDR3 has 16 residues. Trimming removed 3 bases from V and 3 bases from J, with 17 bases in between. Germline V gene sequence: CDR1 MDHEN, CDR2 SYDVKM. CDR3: CASSLPSKGADTEAFF. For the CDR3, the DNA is TGTGCCAGCAGTTTGCCCTCGAAGGGAGCAGACACTGAAGCTTTCTTT.